This T cell receptor (beta chain) was identified in a study of neurological immune-mediated disorders. Study-level results: HTLV-1-associated myelopathy displayed the greatest TCR clonal expansion, and multiple sclerosis exhibited the smallest, lower than that of healthy controls.

This clonotype was recorded at least ten times. Antigen unknown. By 5'RACE with 10-nucleotide random UMIs, the cDNA was made. TCRdb passed the 5' RACE reads through MiXCR, listing each CDR3 protein once. The table shows roughly 36,000 distinct CDR3 sequences, with 13% to 15% occurring only once. CDR1 SGHTS and CDR2 YDEGEE come from the germline V gene. The CDR3 runs to 12 residues. J was trimmed by 12 bases and V by 0 bases; bases with no gene match: 4. This sequence was found in a woman aged 45-60 years with HTLV-1-associated myelopathy (HAM/TSP). The sample taken for sequencing was PBMCs. The rearrangement uses TRBV5-8 and TRBJ1-1; 8 nucleotides line up with TRBD1. The CDR3 bases are TGTGCCAGCAGCTTGGCGGACAGGGCGACTTTCTTT. Translation gives CASSLADRATFF.